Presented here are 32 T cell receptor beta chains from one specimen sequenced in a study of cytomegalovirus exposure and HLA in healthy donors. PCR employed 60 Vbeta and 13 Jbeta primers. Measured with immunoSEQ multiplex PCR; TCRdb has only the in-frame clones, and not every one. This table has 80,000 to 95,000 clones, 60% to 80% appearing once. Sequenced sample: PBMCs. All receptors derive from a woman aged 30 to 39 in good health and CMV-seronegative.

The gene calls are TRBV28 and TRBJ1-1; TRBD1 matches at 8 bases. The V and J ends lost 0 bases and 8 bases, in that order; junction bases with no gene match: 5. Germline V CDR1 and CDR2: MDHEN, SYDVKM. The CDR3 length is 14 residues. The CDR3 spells CASSLWGYRGEAFF. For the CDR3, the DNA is TGTGCCAGCAGTTTATGGGGTTACAGGGGGGAAGCTTTCTTT.

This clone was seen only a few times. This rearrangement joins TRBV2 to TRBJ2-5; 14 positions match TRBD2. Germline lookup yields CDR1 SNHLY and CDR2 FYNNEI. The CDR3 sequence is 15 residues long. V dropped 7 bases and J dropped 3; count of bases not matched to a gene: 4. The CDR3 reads CASMGTSGGEETQYF. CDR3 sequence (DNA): TGTGCCAGCATGGGGACTAGCGGGGGAGAAGAGACCCAGTACTTC.

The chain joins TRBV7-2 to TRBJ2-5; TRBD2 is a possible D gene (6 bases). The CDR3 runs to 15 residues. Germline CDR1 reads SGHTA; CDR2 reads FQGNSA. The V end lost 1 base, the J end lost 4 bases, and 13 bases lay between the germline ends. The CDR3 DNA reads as TGTGCCAGCAGCTTAGGGCGGGAATGGGGAGAGACCCAGTACTTC. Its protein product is CASSLGREWGETQYF.

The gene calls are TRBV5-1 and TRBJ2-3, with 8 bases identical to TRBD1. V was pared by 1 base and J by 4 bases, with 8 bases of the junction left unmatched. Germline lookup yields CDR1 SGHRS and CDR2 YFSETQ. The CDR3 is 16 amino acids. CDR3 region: CASSLSRTGTSDTQYF. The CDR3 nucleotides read TGCGCCAGCAGCTTGTCTAGGACAGGGACTTCAGATACGCAGTATTTT.

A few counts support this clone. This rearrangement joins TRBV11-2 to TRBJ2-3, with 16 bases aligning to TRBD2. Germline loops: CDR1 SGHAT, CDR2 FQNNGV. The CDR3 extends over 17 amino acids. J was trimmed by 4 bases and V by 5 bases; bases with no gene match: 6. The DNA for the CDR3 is TGTGCCAGCAGCCCCCGGGGACTAGCGGGGGGGCCAGATACGCAGTATTTT. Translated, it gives CASSPRGLAGGPDTQYF.

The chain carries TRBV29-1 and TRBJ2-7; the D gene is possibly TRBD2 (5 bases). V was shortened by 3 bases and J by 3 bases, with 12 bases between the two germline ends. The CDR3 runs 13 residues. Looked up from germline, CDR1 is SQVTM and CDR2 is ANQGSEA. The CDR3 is CSVEAGFGYEQYF. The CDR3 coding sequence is TGCAGCGTTGAGGCGGGTTTTGGCTACGAGCAGTACTTC.

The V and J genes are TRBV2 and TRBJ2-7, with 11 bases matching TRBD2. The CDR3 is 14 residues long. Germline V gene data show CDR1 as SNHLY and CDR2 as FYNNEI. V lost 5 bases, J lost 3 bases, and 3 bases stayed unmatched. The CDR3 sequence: CASSTGTSGYEQYF. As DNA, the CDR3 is TGTGCCAGCAGTACTGGGACTAGCGGCTACGAGCAGTACTTC.

The CDR3 DNA is TGCGCCAGCAGCTCCACAGGGTCGGGCACTGAAGCTTTCTTT. Translating it yields CASSSTGSGTEAFF. The chain uses TRBV5-1 and TRBJ1-1; D is possibly TRBD1 (6 bases). The V end was cut by 3 bases, the J end by 4 bases, with 13 bases between. This CDR3 spans 14 amino acids. Germline CDR1 reads SGHRS; CDR2 reads YFSETQ.

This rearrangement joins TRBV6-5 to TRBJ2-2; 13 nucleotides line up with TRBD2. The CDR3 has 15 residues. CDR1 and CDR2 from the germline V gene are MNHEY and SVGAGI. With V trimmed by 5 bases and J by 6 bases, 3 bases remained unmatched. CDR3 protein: CASSQGLAGAGELFF. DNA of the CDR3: TGTGCCAGCAGTCAAGGACTAGCGGGAGCCGGGGAGCTGTTTTTT.

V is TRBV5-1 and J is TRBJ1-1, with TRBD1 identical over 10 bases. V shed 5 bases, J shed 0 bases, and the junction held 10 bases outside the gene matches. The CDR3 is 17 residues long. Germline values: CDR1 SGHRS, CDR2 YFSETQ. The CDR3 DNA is TGCGCCAGCAGGGATGGGACAGGGGCTTACATGAACACTGAAGCTTTCTTT. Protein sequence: CASRDGTGAYMNTEAFF.

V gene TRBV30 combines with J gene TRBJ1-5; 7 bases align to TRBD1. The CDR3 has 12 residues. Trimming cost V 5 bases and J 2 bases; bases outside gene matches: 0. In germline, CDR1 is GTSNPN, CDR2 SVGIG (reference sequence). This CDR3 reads CAWGQGNQPQHF. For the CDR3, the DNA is TGTGCCTGGGGACAGGGCAATCAGCCCCAGCATTTT.

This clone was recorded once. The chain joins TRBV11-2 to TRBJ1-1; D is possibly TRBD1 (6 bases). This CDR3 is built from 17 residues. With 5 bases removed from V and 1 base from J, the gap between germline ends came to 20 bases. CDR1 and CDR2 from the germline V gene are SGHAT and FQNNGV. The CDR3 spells CASSQNYRARENTEAFF. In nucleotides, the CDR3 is TGTGCCAGCAGCCAAAATTACAGGGCCCGGGAGAACACTGAAGCTTTCTTT.

The CDR3 DNA is TGTGCCAGCAGCAAGGGACTAGCGGGACTCGGGGGTGAGCAGTTCTTC. Its translation is CASSKGLAGLGGEQFF. The V and J genes are TRBV6-4 and TRBJ2-1; TRBD2 aligns across 13 bases. V was clipped by 6 bases and J by 9 bases; unmatched bases: 11. From germline, CDR1 is MRHNA and CDR2 SNTAGT. This CDR3 comprises 16 residues.

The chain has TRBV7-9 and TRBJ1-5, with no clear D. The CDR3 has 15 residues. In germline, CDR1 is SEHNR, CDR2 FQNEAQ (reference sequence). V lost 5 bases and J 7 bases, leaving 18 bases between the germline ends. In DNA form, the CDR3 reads TGTGCCAGCAGCGTAAGAGGTGTAGGCTGGCAGCCCCAGCATTTT. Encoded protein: CASSVRGVGWQPQHF.

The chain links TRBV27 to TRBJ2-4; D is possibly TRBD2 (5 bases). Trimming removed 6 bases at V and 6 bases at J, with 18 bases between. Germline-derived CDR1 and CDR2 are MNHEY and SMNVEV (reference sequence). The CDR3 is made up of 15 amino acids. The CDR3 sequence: CASSSVPERGNIQYF. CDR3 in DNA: TGTGCCAGCAGCTCAGTACCCGAACGGGGAAACATTCAGTACTTC.

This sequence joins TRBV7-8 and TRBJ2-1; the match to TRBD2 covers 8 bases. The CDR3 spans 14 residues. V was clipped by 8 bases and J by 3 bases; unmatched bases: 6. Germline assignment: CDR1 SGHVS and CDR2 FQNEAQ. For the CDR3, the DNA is TGTGCCAGCCGAGAAGCGGGGGTCTACAATGAGCAGTTCTTC. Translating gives CASREAGVYNEQFF.

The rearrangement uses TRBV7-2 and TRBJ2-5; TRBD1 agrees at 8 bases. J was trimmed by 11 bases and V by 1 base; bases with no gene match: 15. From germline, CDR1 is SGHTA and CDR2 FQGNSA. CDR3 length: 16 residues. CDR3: CASSLGGRGQELRQYF. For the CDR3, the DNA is TGTGCCAGCAGCTTAGGCGGCAGGGGGCAGGAGCTCCGGCAGTACTTC.

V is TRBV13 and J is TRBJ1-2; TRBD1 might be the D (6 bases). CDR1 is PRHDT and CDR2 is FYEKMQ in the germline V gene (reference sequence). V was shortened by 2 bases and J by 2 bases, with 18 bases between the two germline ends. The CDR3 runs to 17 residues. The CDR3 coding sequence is TGTGCCAGCAGCTTAAGCTCCCTTGGACAGATAAACTATGGCTACACCTTC. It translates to CASSLSSLGQINYGYTF.

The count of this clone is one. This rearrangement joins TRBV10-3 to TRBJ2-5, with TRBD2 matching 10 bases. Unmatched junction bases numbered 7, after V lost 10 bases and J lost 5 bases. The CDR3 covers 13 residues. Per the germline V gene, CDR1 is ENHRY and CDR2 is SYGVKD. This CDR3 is CATERGGLETQYF. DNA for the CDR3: TGTGCCACAGAGCGGGGGGGCCTGGAGACCCAGTACTTC.

The CDR3 is CASSELTDYEQYF. The CDR3 DNA sequence: TGTGCCAGCAGTGAATTAACGGACTACGAGCAGTACTTC. The V call is TRBV6-1, the J call TRBJ2-5; D call uncertain. The J call is doubtful: the DNA matches TRBJ2-7 better. From germline, CDR1 is MNHNS and CDR2 SASEGT. The length of the CDR3 is 13 residues.

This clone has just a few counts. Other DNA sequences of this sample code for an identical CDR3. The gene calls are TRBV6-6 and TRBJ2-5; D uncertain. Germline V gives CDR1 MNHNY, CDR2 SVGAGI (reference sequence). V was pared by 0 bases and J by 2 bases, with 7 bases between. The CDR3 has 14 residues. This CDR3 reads CASSYSSLQETQYF. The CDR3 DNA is TGTGCCAGCAGTTACTCGAGCTTACAAGAGACCCAGTACTTC.

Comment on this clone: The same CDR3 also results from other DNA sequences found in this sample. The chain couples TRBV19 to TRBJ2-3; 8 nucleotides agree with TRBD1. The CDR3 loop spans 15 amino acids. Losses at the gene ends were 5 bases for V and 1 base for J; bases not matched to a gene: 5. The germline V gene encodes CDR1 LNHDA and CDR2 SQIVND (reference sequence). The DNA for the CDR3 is TGTGCCAGTAGTCGCTTGGGACAGGGCACAGATACGCAGTATTTT. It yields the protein CASSRLGQGTDTQYF. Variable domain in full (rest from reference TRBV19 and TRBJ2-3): DGGITQSPKYLFRKEGQNVTLSCEQNLNHDAMYWYRQDPGQGLRLIYYSQIVNDFQKGDIAEGYSVSREKKESFPLTVTSAQKNPTAFYLCASSRLGQGTDTQYFGPGTRLTVL.

CDR3 in DNA: TGTGCCAGCTCATCCCTGGGTGTCGGGGAGACCGGGGAGCTGTTTTTT. Its protein product is CASSSLGVGETGELFF. The V gene is TRBV18, the J gene TRBJ2-2; a possible D gene is TRBD2 (5 bases). CDR1 and CDR2 from the germline V gene are KGHSH and LQKENI. This CDR3 is 16 amino acids long. Trimming stripped 5 bases from V and 5 bases from J, with 18 bases between.

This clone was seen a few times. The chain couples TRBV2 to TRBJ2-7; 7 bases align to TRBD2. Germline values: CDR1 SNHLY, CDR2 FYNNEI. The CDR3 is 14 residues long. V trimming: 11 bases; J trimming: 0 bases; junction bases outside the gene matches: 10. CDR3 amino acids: CAVYPLADSYEQYF. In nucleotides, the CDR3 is TGTGCCGTCTATCCCCTAGCGGACTCCTACGAGCAGTACTTC.

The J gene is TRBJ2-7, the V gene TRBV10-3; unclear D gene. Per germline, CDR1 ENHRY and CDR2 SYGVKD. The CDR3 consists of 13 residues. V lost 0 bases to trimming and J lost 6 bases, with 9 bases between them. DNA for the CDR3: TGTGCCATCAGTGAGTCTCAGGTCCTCGAGCAGTACTTC. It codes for CAISESQVLEQYF.

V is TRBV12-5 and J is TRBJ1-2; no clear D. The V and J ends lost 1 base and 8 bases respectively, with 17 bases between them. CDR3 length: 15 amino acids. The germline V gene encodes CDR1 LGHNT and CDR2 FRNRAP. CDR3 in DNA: TGTGCTAGTGGTTTGGCTACCCAGGTGCGAGGGGGCTACACCTTC. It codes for CASGLATQVRGGYTF.

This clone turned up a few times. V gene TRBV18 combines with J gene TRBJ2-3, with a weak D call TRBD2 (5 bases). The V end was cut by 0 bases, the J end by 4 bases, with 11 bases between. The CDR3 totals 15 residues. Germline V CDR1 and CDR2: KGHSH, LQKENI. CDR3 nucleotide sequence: TGTGCCAGCTCACCACCGGCTTCGCGGGCAGATACGCAGTATTTT. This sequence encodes CASSPPASRADTQYF. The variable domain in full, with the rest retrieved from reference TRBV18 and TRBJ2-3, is NAGVMQNPRHLVRRRGQEARLRCSPMKGHSHVYWYRQLPEEGLKFMVYLQKENIIDESGMPKERFSAEFPKEGPSILRIQQVVRGDSAAYFCASSPPASRADTQYFGPGTRLTVL.

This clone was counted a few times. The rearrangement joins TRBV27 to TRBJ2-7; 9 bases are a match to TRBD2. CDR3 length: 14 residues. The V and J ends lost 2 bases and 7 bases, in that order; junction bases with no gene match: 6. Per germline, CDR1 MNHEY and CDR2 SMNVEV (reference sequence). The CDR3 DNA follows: TGTGCCAGCAGTTTAGGGCGGGGGGGCCATGAGCAGTACTTC. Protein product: CASSLGRGGHEQYF.

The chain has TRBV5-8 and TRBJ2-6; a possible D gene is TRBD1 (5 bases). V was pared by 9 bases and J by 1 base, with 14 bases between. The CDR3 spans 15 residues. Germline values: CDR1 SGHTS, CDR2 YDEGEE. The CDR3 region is CATPGIISGANVLTF. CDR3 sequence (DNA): TGTGCCACCCCAGGGATCATTTCTGGGGCCAACGTCCTGACTTTC.

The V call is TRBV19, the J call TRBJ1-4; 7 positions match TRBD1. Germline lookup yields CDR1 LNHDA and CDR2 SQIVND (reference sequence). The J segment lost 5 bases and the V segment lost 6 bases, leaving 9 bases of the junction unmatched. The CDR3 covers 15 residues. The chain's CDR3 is CASRDGQEPNEKLFF. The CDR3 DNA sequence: TGTGCCAGTAGGGACGGACAGGAGCCAAATGAAAAACTGTTTTTT.

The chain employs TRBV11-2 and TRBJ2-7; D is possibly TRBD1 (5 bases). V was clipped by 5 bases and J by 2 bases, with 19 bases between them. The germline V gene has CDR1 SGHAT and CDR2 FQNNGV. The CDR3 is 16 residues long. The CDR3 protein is CASSPVRTQRPYEQYF. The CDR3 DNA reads TGTGCCAGCAGCCCTGTGAGGACACAAAGACCCTACGAGCAGTACTTC.

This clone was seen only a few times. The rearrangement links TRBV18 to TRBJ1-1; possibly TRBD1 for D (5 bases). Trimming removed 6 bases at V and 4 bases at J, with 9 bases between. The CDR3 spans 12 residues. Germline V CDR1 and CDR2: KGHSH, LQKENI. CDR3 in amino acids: CASSQRGTEAFF. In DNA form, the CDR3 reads TGTGCCAGCTCTCAAAGGGGCACTGAAGCTTTCTTT.